The 11 T cell receptor beta chains below were found in one sample sequenced in a study of glioma-infiltrating T cells after dendritic cell vaccination. Clones were read by immunoSEQ multiplex PCR, and TCRdb kept only the in-frame ones, dropping some. The table has 90,000 to 95,000 clones, over 75% seen once. Stated time point: after dendritic cell vaccination, including at tumor progression/relapse. The source material was blood, sampled after dendritic cell vaccination. Receptor source: a human donor with glioblastoma.

V usage is TRBV5-4 and J usage is TRBJ1-3; D is ambiguous. This CDR3 spans 13 amino acids. Trimming stripped 5 bases from V and 0 bases from J, with 6 bases between. Germline V gene data show CDR1 as SGHNT and CDR2 as YYREEE (reference sequence). CDR3 loop: CASSRSSGNTIYF. Here the CDR3 DNA reads TGTGCCAGCAGTCGTTCCTCTGGAAACACCATATATTTT.

The chain employs TRBV5-1 and TRBJ2-5; TRBD2 matches 16 bases. V trimming: 3 bases; J trimming: 3 bases; junction bases outside the gene matches: 2. CDR3 size: 16 residues. Germline CDR1 and CDR2: SGHRS and YFSETQ. CDR3 coding DNA: TGCGCCAGCAGCTCCGGGACTAGCGGGAGGGAAGAGACCCAGTACTTC. Translating gives CASSSGTSGREETQYF.

The genes are TRBV6-1 and TRBJ2-5, with D possibly TRBD1 on 6 matching bases. This CDR3 region has 15 residues. Between the trimmed V and J ends, which lost 1 base and 5 bases, there was a span of 14 bases. The germline gives CDR1 MNHNS, CDR2 SASEGT. CDR3 amino acids: CASSEGARGGETQYF. For the CDR3, the DNA is TGTGCCAGCAGTGAAGGGGCCAGGGGTGGCGAGACCCAGTACTTC.

The rearrangement links TRBV7-9 to TRBJ2-3; D is possibly TRBD1 (6 bases). V was pared by 5 bases and J by 2 bases, with 17 bases between. The CDR3 is made up of 16 amino acids. Germline CDR1 reads SEHNR; CDR2 reads FQNEAQ (reference sequence). In DNA, the CDR3 is TGTGCCAGCAGCCCCGGCGACAGGCGGCCCACAGATACGCAGTATTTT. It yields the protein CASSPGDRRPTDTQYF.

The chain has TRBV9 and TRBJ1-5; 10 bases are shared with TRBD1. The CDR3 consists of 15 residues. Germline V gene data show CDR1 as SGDLS and CDR2 as YYNGEE. J was trimmed by 3 bases and V by 0 bases; bases with no gene match: 0. CDR3 DNA sequence: TGTGCCAGCAGCGTAGGACAGGGGGCCAATCAGCCCCAGCATTTT. It yields the protein CASSVGQGANQPQHF.

V is TRBV6-5 and J is TRBJ1-2, with D perhaps TRBD1 (6 bases). V was shortened by 2 bases and J by 2 bases, with 15 bases between the two germline ends. The CDR3 sequence is 16 residues long. CDR1 and CDR2 from the germline V gene are MNHEY and SVGAGI. The CDR3 sequence: CASSYGQGLGNYGYTF. The CDR3 DNA is TGTGCCAGCAGTTACGGCCAGGGGCTGGGGAACTATGGCTACACCTTC.

J is TRBJ1-2 and V is TRBV19, with 7 bases matching TRBD1. V lost 3 bases and J lost 4; bases outside the gene matches: 14. Germline V gene data show CDR1 as LNHDA and CDR2 as SQIVND (reference sequence). CDR3 length equals 17 residues. DNA for the CDR3: TGTGCCAGTAGTATGCTTTCCGGCCAGGGGGTTGGCTATGGCTACACCTTC. Encoded protein: CASSMLSGQGVGYGYTF. Complete variable domain (other parts from reference TRBV19 and TRBJ1-2): DGGITQSPKYLFRKEGQNVTLSCEQNLNHDAMYWYRQDPGQGLRLIYYSQIVNDFQKGDIAEGYSVSREKKESFPLTVTSAQKNPTAFYLCASSMLSGQGVGYGYTFGSGTRLTVV.

The chain recombines TRBV7-2 with TRBJ1-6; the D is unclear. Germline values: CDR1 SGHTA, CDR2 FQGNSA. Between the trimmed V and J ends, which lost 1 base and 10 bases, there was a span of 11 bases. CDR3 length: 14 amino acids. The CDR3 DNA reads as TGTGCCAGCAGCTTAGGGCAGACTAGCTCACCCCTCCACTTT. Translated, it gives CASSLGQTSSPLHF.

This clone was seen just once. The chain links TRBV1 to TRBJ1-4. TRBV1 is an annotated pseudogene. This CDR3 spans 17 amino acids. CDR3 coding DNA: TGCACCAGCAGCCAAACTCCGTCGGATTATCCCGGGAGGCAACTGTTTTTT. Amino acids: CTSSQTPSDYPGRQLFF.

The rearrangement uses TRBV28 and TRBJ1-1; D not resolved. From germline, CDR1 is MDHEN and CDR2 SYDVKM. V was pared by 3 bases and J by 1 base, with 12 bases between. The CDR3 contains 15 residues. The CDR3 protein is CASSLIRAGNTEAFF. CDR3 nucleotide sequence: TGTGCCAGCAGTTTGATTAGGGCGGGGAACACTGAAGCTTTCTTT.

The V and J genes are TRBV19 and TRBJ1-2, with a tentative D call TRBD1 (6 bases). Germline V gene lookup returns CDR1 LNHDA and CDR2 SQIVND (reference sequence). CDR3 length equals 12 residues. Trimming left V 3 bases short and J 10 bases short, with 12 bases between. DNA of the CDR3: TGTGCCAGTAGTATCAGGGGTGGGCACTACACCTTC. Translated, it gives CASSIRGGHYTF. Full variable domain (rest looked up from reference TRBV19 and TRBJ1-2): DGGITQSPKYLFRKEGQNVTLSCEQNLNHDAMYWYRQDPGQGLRLIYYSQIVNDFQKGDIAEGYSVSREKKESFPLTVTSAQKNPTAFYLCASSIRGGHYTFGSGTRLTVV.